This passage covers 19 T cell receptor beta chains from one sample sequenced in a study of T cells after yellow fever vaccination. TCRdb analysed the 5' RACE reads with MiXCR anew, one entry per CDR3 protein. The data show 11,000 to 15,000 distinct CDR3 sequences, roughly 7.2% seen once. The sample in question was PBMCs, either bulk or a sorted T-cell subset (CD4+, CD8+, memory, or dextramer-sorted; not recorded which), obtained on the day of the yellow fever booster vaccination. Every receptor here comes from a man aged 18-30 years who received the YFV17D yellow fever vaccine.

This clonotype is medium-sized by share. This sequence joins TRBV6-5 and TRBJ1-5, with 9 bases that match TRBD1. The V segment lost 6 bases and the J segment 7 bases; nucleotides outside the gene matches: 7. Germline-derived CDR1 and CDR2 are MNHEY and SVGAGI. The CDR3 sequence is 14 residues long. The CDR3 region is CASSYDRGDQPQHF. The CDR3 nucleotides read TGTGCCAGCAGCTATGACAGGGGGGACCAGCCCCAGCATTTT.

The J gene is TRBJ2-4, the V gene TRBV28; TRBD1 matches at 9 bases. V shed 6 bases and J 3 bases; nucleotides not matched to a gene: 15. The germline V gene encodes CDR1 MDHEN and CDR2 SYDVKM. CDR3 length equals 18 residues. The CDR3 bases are TGTGCCAGCAGCCCCCGTCCCGGGACAGGGTCGGGCAAAAACATTCAGTACTTC. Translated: CASSPRPGTGSGKNIQYF.

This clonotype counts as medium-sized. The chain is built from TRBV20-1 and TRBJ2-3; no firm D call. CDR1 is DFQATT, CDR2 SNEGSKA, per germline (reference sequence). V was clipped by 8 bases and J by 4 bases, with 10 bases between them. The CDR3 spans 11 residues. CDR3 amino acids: CSPPQADTQYF. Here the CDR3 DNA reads TGCAGTCCGCCCCAGGCAGATACGCAGTATTTT.

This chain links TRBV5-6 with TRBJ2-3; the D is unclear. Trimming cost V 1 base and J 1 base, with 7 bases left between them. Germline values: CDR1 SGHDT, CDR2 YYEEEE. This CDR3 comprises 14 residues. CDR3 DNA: TGTGCCAGCAGCTTGAGTCCCCGCACAGATACGCAGTATTTT. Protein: CASSLSPRTDTQYF.

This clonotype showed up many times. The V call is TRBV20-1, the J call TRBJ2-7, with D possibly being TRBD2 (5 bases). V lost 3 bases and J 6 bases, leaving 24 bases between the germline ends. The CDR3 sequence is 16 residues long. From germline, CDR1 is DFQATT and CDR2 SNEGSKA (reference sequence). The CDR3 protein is CSASRVGEPPGSEQYF. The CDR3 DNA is TGCAGTGCTAGTAGAGTCGGGGAGCCCCCCGGATCCGAGCAGTACTTC.

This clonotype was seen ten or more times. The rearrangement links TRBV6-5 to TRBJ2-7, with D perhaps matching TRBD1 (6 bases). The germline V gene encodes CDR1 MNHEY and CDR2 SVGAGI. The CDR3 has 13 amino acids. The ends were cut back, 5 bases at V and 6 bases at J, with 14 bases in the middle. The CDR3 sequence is CASSVELGGEQYF. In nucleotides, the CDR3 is TGTGCCAGCAGTGTTGAACTAGGGGGCGAGCAGTACTTC.

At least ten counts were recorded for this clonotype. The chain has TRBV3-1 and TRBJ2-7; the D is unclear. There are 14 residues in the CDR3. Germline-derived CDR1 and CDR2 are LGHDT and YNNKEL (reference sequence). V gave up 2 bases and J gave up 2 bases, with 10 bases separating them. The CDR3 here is CASSQWGRTYEQYF. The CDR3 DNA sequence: TGTGCCAGCAGCCAATGGGGTAGGACCTACGAGCAGTACTTC.

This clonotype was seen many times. The CDR3 DNA follows: TGTGCCAGCAGTCAAGACTATAACACAGATACGCAGTATTTT. It codes for CASSQDYNTDTQYF. The chain joins TRBV12-3 or TRBV12-4 to TRBJ2-3, with TRBD2 as a possible D gene (5 bases). This CDR3 has 14 amino acids. The ends were cut back, 5 bases at V and 2 bases at J, with 11 bases in the middle.

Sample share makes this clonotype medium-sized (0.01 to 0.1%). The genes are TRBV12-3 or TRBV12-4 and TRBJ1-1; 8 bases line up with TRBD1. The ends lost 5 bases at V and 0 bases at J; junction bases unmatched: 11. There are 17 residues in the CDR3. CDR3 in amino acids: CASSRWTGMNMNTEAFF. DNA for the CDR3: TGTGCCAGCAGTCGATGGACAGGGATGAATATGAACACTGAAGCTTTCTTT.

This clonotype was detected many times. The chain's CDR3 is CASSLTSGGAETQYF. The CDR3 bases are TGTGCCAGCAGTTTAACTAGCGGGGGGGCTGAGACCCAGTACTTC. The J gene is TRBJ2-5, the V gene TRBV25-1; 13 positions agree with TRBD2. With V trimmed by 5 bases and J by 5 bases, 5 bases remained unmatched. Germline loops: CDR1 MGHDK, CDR2 SYGVNS. The CDR3 covers 15 residues.

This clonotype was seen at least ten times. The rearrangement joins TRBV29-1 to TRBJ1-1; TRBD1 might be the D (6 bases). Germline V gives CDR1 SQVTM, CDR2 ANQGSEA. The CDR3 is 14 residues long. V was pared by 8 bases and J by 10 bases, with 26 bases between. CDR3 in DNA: TGCAGCTCCACTCCAGGACAGCTATCGAATGGAGCTTTCTTT. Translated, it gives CSSTPGQLSNGAFF.

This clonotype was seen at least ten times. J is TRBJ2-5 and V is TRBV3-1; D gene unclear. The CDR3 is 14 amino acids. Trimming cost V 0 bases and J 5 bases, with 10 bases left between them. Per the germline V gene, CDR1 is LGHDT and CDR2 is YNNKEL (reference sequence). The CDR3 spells CASSQDIMIETQYF. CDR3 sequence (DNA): TGTGCCAGCAGCCAAGATATCATGATCGAGACCCAGTACTTC.

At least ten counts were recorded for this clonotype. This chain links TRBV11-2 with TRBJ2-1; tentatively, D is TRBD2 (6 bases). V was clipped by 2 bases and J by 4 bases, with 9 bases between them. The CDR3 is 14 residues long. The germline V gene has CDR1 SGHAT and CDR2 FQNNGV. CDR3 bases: TGTGCCAGCAGCTTATGGGGGGTTTACAATGAGCAGTTCTTC. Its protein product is CASSLWGVYNEQFF.

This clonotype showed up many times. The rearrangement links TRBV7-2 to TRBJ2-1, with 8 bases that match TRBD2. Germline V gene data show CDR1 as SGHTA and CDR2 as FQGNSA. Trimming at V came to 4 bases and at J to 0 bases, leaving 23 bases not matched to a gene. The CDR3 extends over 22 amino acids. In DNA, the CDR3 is TGTGCCAGCAGCTCCAGACAGGCAAGTCTAGCGGGTTCACGGGCCTCCTACAATGAGCAGTTCTTC. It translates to CASSSRQASLAGSRASYNEQFF.

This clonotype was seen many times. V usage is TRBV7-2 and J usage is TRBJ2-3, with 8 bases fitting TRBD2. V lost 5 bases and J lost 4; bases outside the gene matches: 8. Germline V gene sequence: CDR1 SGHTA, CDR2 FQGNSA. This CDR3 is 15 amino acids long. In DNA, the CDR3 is TGTGCCAGCAGCGTACTCTACGGGGGGGCAGATACGCAGTATTTT. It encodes CASSVLYGGADTQYF.

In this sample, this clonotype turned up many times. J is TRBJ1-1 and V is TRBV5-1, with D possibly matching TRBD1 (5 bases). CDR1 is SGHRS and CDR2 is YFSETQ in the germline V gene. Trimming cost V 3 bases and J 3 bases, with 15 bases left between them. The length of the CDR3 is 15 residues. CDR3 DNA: TGCGCCAGCAGCTCGGGACCCCCACGGGACACTGAAGCTTTCTTT. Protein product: CASSSGPPRDTEAFF.

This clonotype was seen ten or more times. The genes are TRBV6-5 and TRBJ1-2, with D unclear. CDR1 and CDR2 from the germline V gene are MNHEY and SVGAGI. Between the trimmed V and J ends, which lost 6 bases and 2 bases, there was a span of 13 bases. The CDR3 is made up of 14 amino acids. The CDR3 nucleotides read TGTGCCAGCAGCCACCCGGACCGGAACTATGGCTACACCTTC. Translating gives CASSHPDRNYGYTF.

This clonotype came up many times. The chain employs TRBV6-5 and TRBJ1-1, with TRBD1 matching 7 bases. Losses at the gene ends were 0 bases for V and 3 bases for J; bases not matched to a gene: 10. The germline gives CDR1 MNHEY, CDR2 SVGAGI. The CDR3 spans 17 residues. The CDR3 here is CASSYSGPQGVYTEAFF. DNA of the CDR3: TGTGCCAGCAGTTACTCGGGCCCCCAGGGGGTATACACTGAAGCTTTCTTT.

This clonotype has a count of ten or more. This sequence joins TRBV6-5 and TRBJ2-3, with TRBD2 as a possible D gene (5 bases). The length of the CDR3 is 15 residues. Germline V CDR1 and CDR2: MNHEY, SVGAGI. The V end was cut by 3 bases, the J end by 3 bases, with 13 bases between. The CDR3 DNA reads TGTGCCAGCAGTTATGAGGGAAGTAGGACAGATACGCAGTATTTT. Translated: CASSYEGSRTDTQYF.